Below are 22 T cell receptor beta chains sequenced from a single sample in a study of cytomegalovirus exposure and HLA in healthy donors (dated by TCRdb to about 2017). Receptor libraries were prepared by the immunoSEQ multiplex PCR assay. For the multiplex PCR, a mixture combining 60 forward primers for TCR Vbeta segments and 13 reverse primers for TCR Jbeta segments was used. The immuneACCESS repertoire file appears here via TCRdb, limited to in-frame rearrangements. These files lack a portion of the clones; in checked studies, under half of the deficit traces to unresolved V genes, and the cause of the others is not known. This sample holds tens of thousands of clones; approximately 80% were observed only once. The ten most abundant clones make up roughly 3.5% of the sample. Sequencing input: PBMCs. These receptor sequences come from a man in his late teens or twenties in good health and CMV-seronegative.

A few counts support this clone. The chain has TRBV6-5 and TRBJ2-3; TRBD1 aligns across 9 bases. The J segment lost 1 base and the V segment lost 4 bases, leaving 3 bases of the junction unmatched. Germline V gives CDR1 MNHEY, CDR2 SVGAGI. The CDR3 totals 15 residues. This CDR3 is CASSSWTGGTDTQYF. CDR3 nucleotides: TGTGCCAGCAGTTCGTGGACAGGGGGCACAGATACGCAGTATTTT.

The chain recombines TRBV5-1 with TRBJ1-1, with 7 nucleotides matching TRBD1. The ends lost 2 bases at V and 5 bases at J; junction bases unmatched: 6. Germline CDR1 is SGHRS and CDR2 is YFSETQ. CDR3 length: 14 amino acids. The chain's CDR3 is CASSFPGQTTEAFF. CDR3 in DNA: TGCGCCAGCAGCTTTCCGGGACAGACTACTGAAGCTTTCTTT.

J is TRBJ2-5 and V is TRBV7-2, with TRBD1 matching over 12 bases. The germline V gene has CDR1 SGHTA and CDR2 FQGNSA. Trimming at V came to 0 bases and at J to 6 bases, leaving 11 bases not matched to a gene. CDR3 size: 18 residues. The CDR3 DNA sequence: TGTGCCAGCAGCTTAGCCGATGTGGGGACAGGGGGCGCGAAGACCCAGTACTTC. Its translation: CASSLADVGTGGAKTQYF.

The chain recombines TRBV5-6 with TRBJ2-7, with 8 positions matching TRBD1. Germline V gene lookup returns CDR1 SGHDT and CDR2 YYEEEE. V was clipped by 3 bases and J by 3 bases; unmatched bases: 5. CDR3 length: 14 residues. CDR3 sequence reads: CASSSRTGLYEQYF. The CDR3 nucleotides are TGTGCCAGCAGCTCCCGGACAGGGCTCTACGAGCAGTACTTC.

This clone was detected once. The V and J genes are TRBV11-2 and TRBJ2-3; D unclear. Germline CDR1 SGHAT, CDR2 FQNNGV. This CDR3 has 13 residues. V gave up 4 bases and J gave up 0 bases, with 5 bases separating them. CDR3 nucleotide sequence: TGTGCCAGCAGCTCCCTAAGCACAGATACGCAGTATTTT. Translating gives CASSSLSTDTQYF.

The chain employs TRBV7-9 and TRBJ2-1, with 8 nucleotides matching TRBD2. CDR1 SEHNR and CDR2 FQNEAQ come from the germline V gene (reference sequence). CDR3 size: 16 residues. V shed 3 bases, J shed 4 bases, and the junction held 8 bases outside the gene matches. The chain's CDR3 is CASSFRQSGGYNEQFF. DNA of the CDR3: TGTGCCAGCAGCTTCCGACAAAGCGGGGGATACAATGAGCAGTTCTTC.

The rearrangement uses TRBV7-6 and TRBJ2-1; D is perhaps TRBD2 (5 bases). Trimming stripped 1 base from V and 8 bases from J, with 12 bases between. Germline V lookup: CDR1 SGHVS, CDR2 FNYEAQ. The CDR3 spans 14 residues. CDR3 bases: TGTGCCAGCAGCTTAGATCGGGGTATCGATGAGCAGTTCTTC. This sequence encodes CASSLDRGIDEQFF.

There are a few counts of this clone. The gene calls are TRBV5-5 and TRBJ1-1; D unresolved. V was trimmed by 4 bases and J by 0 bases, leaving 7 bases between them. Per the germline V gene, CDR1 is SGHKS and CDR2 is YYEKEE (reference sequence). This CDR3 region has 13 residues. The CDR3 protein is CASSHSLNTEAFF. The DNA for the CDR3 is TGTGCCAGCAGCCATTCATTGAACACTGAAGCTTTCTTT.

Remarks on this clone: Sequence at one end of the junction differs from germline and may be a read error. The CDR3: CASTETGTYEQYF. DNA for the CDR3: TGTGCCAGCACTGAAACAGGGACCTACGAGCAGTACTTC. This chain joins TRBV6-1 and TRBJ2-7; D may be TRBD1 (6 bases). Germline values: CDR1 MNHNS, CDR2 SASEGT. There are 13 residues in the CDR3.

The chain uses TRBV6-1 and TRBJ2-1, with TRBD2 matching 11 bases. The CDR3 contains 17 residues. Looked up from germline, CDR1 is MNHNS and CDR2 is SASEGT. The V and J ends lost 2 bases and 4 bases, in that order; junction bases with no gene match: 7. In nucleotides, the CDR3 is TGTGCCAGCAGTGAACTAGCGGGGGGCACGCTGTACAATGAGCAGTTCTTC. The encoded protein is CASSELAGGTLYNEQFF.

This clone was picked up a small number of times. The V and J genes are TRBV19 and TRBJ1-1, with D maybe TRBD1 (5 bases). V lost 10 bases and J lost 1, with 22 bases in between. The germline CDR1 and CDR2 sequences are LNHDA and SQIVND (reference sequence). The CDR3 runs 16 residues. The CDR3: CATSSRGFPRNTEAFF. For the CDR3, the DNA is TGTGCCACAAGCAGTAGGGGTTTTCCGCGGAACACTGAAGCTTTCTTT.

V is TRBV10-2 and J is TRBJ1-2; 7 bases fit TRBD1. The germline V gene has CDR1 WSHSY and CDR2 SAAADI. The CDR3 extends over 15 amino acids. V lost 4 bases, J lost 2 bases, and 7 bases stayed unmatched. CDR3: CASSVRQGANYGYTF. The CDR3 DNA is TGCGCCAGCAGTGTCAGACAGGGCGCGAACTATGGCTACACCTTC.

The chain has TRBV13 and TRBJ2-1, with 9 bases lining up with TRBD2. V lost 1 base to trimming and J lost 9 bases; unmatched junction nucleotides: 7. There are 15 residues in the CDR3. The V gene's germline CDR1 is PRHDT and CDR2 FYEKMQ (reference sequence). The CDR3 here is CASSLVGGGAPEQFF. The CDR3 DNA is TGTGCCAGCAGCTTAGTGGGCGGGGGGGCCCCTGAGCAGTTCTTC.

The chain uses TRBV28 and TRBJ2-5, with TRBD1 matching over 8 bases. Germline V lookup: CDR1 MDHEN, CDR2 SYDVKM. Trimming removed 8 bases from V and 4 bases from J; junction bases left unmatched: 9. The CDR3 extends over 14 amino acids. The chain's CDR3 is CASQRGRGRETQYF. CDR3 coding DNA: TGTGCCAGCCAGAGAGGCAGGGGGCGAGAGACCCAGTACTTC. The whole variable domain, filled in from reference TRBV28 and TRBJ2-5, reads DVKVTQSSRYLVKRTGEKVFLECVQDMDHENMFWYRQDPGLGLRLIYFSYDVKMKEKGDIPEGYSVSREKKERFSLILESASTNQTSMYLCASQRGRGRETQYFGPGTRLLVL.

This clone is classed as medium-sized. The chain is built from TRBV4-3 and TRBJ2-3; D possibly corresponds to TRBD2 (5 bases). Germline CDR1 LGHNA, CDR2 YSLEER. The ends were cut back, 0 bases at V and 3 bases at J, with 13 bases in the middle. The CDR3 length is 16 residues. For the CDR3, the DNA is TGCGCCAGCAGCCAAGATCCCATCGGGGTGACAGATACGCAGTATTTT. Its protein is CASSQDPIGVTDTQYF.

V is TRBV15 and J is TRBJ1-2; tentative D call: TRBD1 (6 bases). The germline gives CDR1 LNHNV, CDR2 YYDKDF (reference sequence). CDR3 length equals 17 residues. With 1 base removed from V and 5 bases from J, the gap between germline ends came to 20 bases. The CDR3 nucleotides are TGTGCCACCAGCAGAGCGGCAGGGGACCCTTTTTGGTATGGCTACACCTTC. It translates to CATSRAAGDPFWYGYTF.

J is TRBJ1-6 and V is TRBV20-1; D not resolved. The CDR3 has 10 residues. Trimming left V 5 bases short and J 11 bases short, with 7 bases between. Germline lookup yields CDR1 DFQATT and CDR2 SNEGSKA (reference sequence). CDR3 DNA: TGCAGTGCTGCGGGAGCACCCCTCCACTTT. Its translation is CSAAGAPLHF.

The chain has TRBV5-1 and TRBJ2-7; D is possibly TRBD1 (5 bases). This CDR3 is 17 amino acids long. CDR1 and CDR2 from the germline V gene are SGHRS and YFSETQ. Trimming took off 0 bases at V and 2 bases at J, with 18 bases between the two ends. The CDR3 spells CASSLGGPWQATYEQYF. CDR3 DNA sequence: TGCGCCAGCAGCTTGGGGGGCCCTTGGCAGGCCACCTACGAGCAGTACTTC.

J is TRBJ2-2 and V is TRBV27, with 9 bases fitting TRBD1. The germline V gene encodes CDR1 MNHEY and CDR2 SMNVEV (reference sequence). The junction had 5 bases not matched to a gene; V was cut back by 5 bases and J by 4 bases. This CDR3 contains 15 residues. As DNA, the CDR3 is TGTGCCAGCAGTCCGAGGACAGGGGCCACCGGGGAGCTGTTTTTT. It specifies CASSPRTGATGELFF.

The rearrangement joins TRBV5-4 to TRBJ2-3; 7 bases fit TRBD2. This CDR3 has 12 residues. V shed 0 bases and J 10 bases; nucleotides not matched to a gene: 2. Per the germline V gene, CDR1 is SGHNT and CDR2 is YYREEE (reference sequence). Here the CDR3 DNA reads TGTGCCAGCAGCTTGGGGACTAGTCCGCAGTATTTT. It yields the protein CASSLGTSPQYF. The full variable domain, rest sourced from reference TRBV5-4 and TRBJ2-3, is ETGVTQSPTHLIKTRGQQVTLRCSSQSGHNTVSWYQQALGQGPQFIFQYYREEENGRGNFPPRFSGLQFPNYSSELNVNALELDDSALYLCASSLGTSPQYFGPGTRLTVL.

The CDR3 DNA sequence: TGTGCCAGCAGTAGGAGTGGGGCTAGGAACACTGAAGCTTTCTTT. Translating gives CASSRSGARNTEAFF. This sequence joins TRBV6-1 and TRBJ1-1, with D tentatively TRBD1 (5 bases). This CDR3 has 15 residues. Germline CDR1 reads MNHNS; CDR2 reads SASEGT. V dropped 5 bases and J dropped 1 base, with 14 bases sitting between them.

This chain joins TRBV19 and TRBJ1-1, with D unclear. Trimming cost V 7 bases and J 1 base, with 10 bases left between them. The CDR3 contains 13 residues. CDR1 and CDR2 from the germline V gene are LNHDA and SQIVND (reference sequence). The DNA for the CDR3 is TGTGCCAGTACCCCCCGGGGGAACACTGAAGCTTTCTTT. It specifies CASTPRGNTEAFF.